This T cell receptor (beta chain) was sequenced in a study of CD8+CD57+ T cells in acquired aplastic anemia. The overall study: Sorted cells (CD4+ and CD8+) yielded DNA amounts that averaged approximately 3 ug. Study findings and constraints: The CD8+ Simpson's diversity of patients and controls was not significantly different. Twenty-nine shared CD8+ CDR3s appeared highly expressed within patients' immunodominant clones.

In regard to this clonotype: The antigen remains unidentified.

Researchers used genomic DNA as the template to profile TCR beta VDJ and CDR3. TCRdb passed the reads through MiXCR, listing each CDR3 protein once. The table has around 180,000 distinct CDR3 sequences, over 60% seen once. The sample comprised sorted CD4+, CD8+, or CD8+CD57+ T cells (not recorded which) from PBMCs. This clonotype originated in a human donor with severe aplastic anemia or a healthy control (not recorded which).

The CDR3 loop reads CASKVANTEAFF. The CDR3, as DNA: TGTGCCAGCAAGGTAGCGAACACTGAAGCTTTCTTT. The gene calls are TRBV2 and TRBJ1-1; the D is unclear. This CDR3 region has 12 residues. Per germline, CDR1 SNHLY and CDR2 FYNNEI. Trimming removed 7 bases from V and 1 base from J, with 7 bases in between.